This record looks at one TCR beta chain sequence and its context. Its antigen is currently unknown. The CDR3 totals 16 residues. The V end lost 0 bases, the J end lost 2 bases, and 14 bases lay between the germline ends. CDR1 MGHRA and CDR2 YSYEKL come from the germline V gene. It was CD45RO-negative cells, positively selected for CCR7, that made up naive CD8 cells, with terminally differentiated effector memory CD45RA+ cells excluded. Genomic DNA belonging to each subset was distributed in equal measure over several immunoSEQ plates. Produced via immunoSEQ multiplex PCR; TCRdb's table is partial and in-frame only. The sample has around 2,100,000 clones; 85% to 95% are singletons. The data originate from a study of shared clonotypes between healthy human individuals. Study as a whole: Each donor's CD4 naive and CD4 memory cells filled three plates apiece, CD8 naive two, and CD8 memory one. The study, taken as a whole, reports: Shared clonotypes: roughly 5% naive CD4, roughly 4% naive CD8, about 2.4% memory CD4, 0.4% to 0.5% memory CD8. Non-shared clonotypes were found to have lower generation probabilities than the clonotypes that were shared by all four of the sorted-subset donors.

Sequencing was carried out using naive CD8+ T cells sorted from blood. This receptor was obtained from a man in his late teens or twenties in good health. This rearrangement joins TRBV4-1 to TRBJ2-7; D call uncertain. This CDR3 reads CASSQETRVTTYEQYF. DNA for the CDR3: TGCGCCAGCAGCCAAGAGACCCGGGTAACCACCTACGAGCAGTACTTC.